Following are 28 T cell receptor beta chains from one sample sequenced in a study of blood T cells in healthy people across ages. PCR was performed a second time for 7 to 11 cycles using a sample-barcoded 5' primer and a J-beta primer mix. TCRdb redid the calling of the 5' RACE reads with MiXCR, one entry per CDR3 protein. The sample holds some 1,800,000 distinct CDR3 sequences, around 40% seen once. Sequencing was carried out using blood. Source of these receptors: a human donor in good health.

The gene calls are TRBV28 and TRBJ2-4, with unresolved D. The CDR3 spans 15 residues. Trimming took 1 base from V and 1 from J, leaving 8 bases between them. Per the germline V gene, CDR1 is MDHEN and CDR2 is SYDVKM. The CDR3 nucleotides are TGTGCCAGCAGTTTATCCTCACTCGCCAAAAACATTCAGTACTTC. Translated, it gives CASSLSSLAKNIQYF.

This clonotype was picked up one time. At one boundary the junction diverges from the germline segment, which might be a read error. The V and J genes are TRBV7-9 and TRBJ2-3; D is perhaps TRBD1 or TRBD2 (6 bases each). The CDR3 is made up of 20 amino acids. Germline CDR1 reads SEHNR; CDR2 reads FQNEAQ (reference sequence). The CDR3 coding sequence is TGTGCCAGCAGCTTACGTCTATGGTCGGGGGCCACTAACAACACAGATATGCAGTATTTT. Its protein is CASSLRLWSGATNNTDMQYF.

The V call is TRBV20-1, the J call TRBJ2-7; 9 nucleotides match TRBD2. The J segment lost 2 bases and the V segment lost 2 bases, leaving 4 bases of the junction unmatched. Germline assignment: CDR1 DFQATT and CDR2 SNEGSKA (reference sequence). The CDR3 length is 14 residues. The CDR3 DNA reads TGCAGTGCTAGATTTTCTAGCGGGACCTACGAGCAGTACTTC. It is translated as CSARFSSGTYEQYF.

The chain employs TRBV20-1 and TRBJ1-3; D is ambiguous. The CDR3 is 12 amino acids. Trimming left V 7 bases short and J 3 bases short, with 10 bases between. Germline assignment: CDR1 DFQATT and CDR2 SNEGSKA (reference sequence). The CDR3 region is CSVPGRGNTIYF. The CDR3 DNA follows: TGCAGTGTCCCTGGGCGTGGAAACACCATATATTTT.

The sample holds a few counts of this clonotype. The J gene is TRBJ1-2, the V gene TRBV7-2; 9 bases line up with TRBD1. Germline CDR1 reads SGHTA; CDR2 reads FQGNSA. This CDR3 region has 16 residues. V was clipped by 0 bases and J by 5 bases; unmatched bases: 7. The CDR3 region is CASSLAGVTGGYGYTF. The CDR3 nucleotides read TGTGCCAGCAGCTTAGCGGGCGTGACAGGGGGATATGGCTACACCTTC.

The chain employs TRBV7-8 and TRBJ2-1; 12 positions match TRBD2. Germline trimming cut 4 bases from V and 10 bases from J; bases unmatched to any gene: 17. This CDR3 contains 18 residues. Germline loops: CDR1 SGHVS, CDR2 FQNEAQ. The CDR3 is CASSSRLAGAGTGYEQFF. DNA of the CDR3: TGTGCCAGCAGCTCCCGACTAGCGGGGGCCGGAACGGGCTACGAGCAGTTCTTC.

The chain uses TRBV6-2 or TRBV6-3 and TRBJ2-1, with TRBD2 identical over 11 bases. The CDR3 extends over 14 amino acids. The ends lost 6 bases at V and 8 bases at J; junction bases unmatched: 6. Germline lookup yields CDR1 MNHEY and CDR2 SVGEGT. The CDR3 DNA follows: TGTGCCAGCAGGAATAGCGGGGGGGCGTATGAGCAGTTCTTC. Protein sequence: CASRNSGGAYEQFF.

The chain employs TRBV5-1 and TRBJ2-7; 9 bases line up with TRBD1. Trimming cost V 2 bases and J 4 bases; bases outside gene matches: 7. Germline CDR1 SGHRS, CDR2 YFSETQ. This CDR3 spans 15 amino acids. The CDR3 DNA reads TGCGCCAGCAGCTTTCGAGGACAGGGGACGTACGAGCAGTACTTC. It encodes CASSFRGQGTYEQYF. The variable domain in full, completed from reference TRBV5-1 and TRBJ2-7, reads KAGVTQTPRYLIKTRGQQVTLSCSPISGHRSVSWYQQTPGQGLQFLFEYFSETQRNKGNFPGRFSGRQFSNSRSEMNVSTLELGDSALYLCASSFRGQGTYEQYFGPGTRLTVT.

This clonotype was found a few times. The V and J genes are TRBV7-2 and TRBJ1-3; D remains ambiguous. Germline V gives CDR1 SGHTA, CDR2 FQGNSA. The CDR3 spans 15 residues. The V and J ends lost 1 base and 2 bases respectively, with 9 bases between them. CDR3 residues: CASSLDPAAGNTIYF. CDR3 nucleotide sequence: TGTGCCAGCAGCTTAGATCCGGCAGCTGGAAACACCATATATTTT. Based on the CDR3 plus reference TRBV7-2 and TRBJ1-3, the full variable domain is GAGVSQSPSNKVTEKGKDVELRCDPISGHTALYWYRQSLGQGLEFLIYFQGNSAPDKSGLPSDRFSAERTGGSVSTLTIQRTQQEDSAVYLCASSLDPAAGNTIYFGEGSWLTVV.

As for this clonotype: Relative to the germline gene, one junction end is altered; a read error may explain this. V usage is TRBV6-5 and J usage is TRBJ1-2, with D perhaps matching TRBD1 (6 bases). Germline V gene data show CDR1 as MNHEY and CDR2 as SVGAGI. The CDR3 is 13 residues long. CDR3: CAGSPDRFRGYTF. The CDR3 nucleotides are TGTGCCGGCAGCCCCGACAGGTTTAGGGGCTACACCTTC.

The chain recombines TRBV6-5 with TRBJ1-3; D not certain. This CDR3 contains 16 residues. CDR1 and CDR2 (germline): MNHEY, SVGAGI. Trimming pared 0 bases from V and 0 bases from J, leaving 9 bases between. DNA of the CDR3: TGTGCCAGCAGTTACTCGACGGGAATCTCTGGAAACACCATATATTTT. Amino acid sequence: CASSYSTGISGNTIYF.

This clonotype has a single count. This rearrangement joins TRBV20-1 to TRBJ1-5, with unresolved D. The CDR3 contains 16 residues. V gave up 3 bases and J gave up 5 bases, with 20 bases separating them. The germline gives CDR1 DFQATT, CDR2 SNEGSKA (reference sequence). The CDR3 DNA is TGCAGTGCTAGGCTCGCGGGGTCCCTCTTCCATCAGCCCCAGCATTTT. Its protein is CSARLAGSLFHQPQHF.

J is TRBJ1-1 and V is TRBV2; D gene unclear. The germline V gene has CDR1 SNHLY and CDR2 FYNNEI. V was shortened by 7 bases and J by 0 bases, with 9 bases between the two germline ends. This CDR3 is 13 amino acids long. The CDR3 spells CASTRVVNTEAFF. The DNA for the CDR3 is TGTGCCAGCACTAGGGTGGTGAACACTGAAGCTTTCTTT.

The chain employs TRBV12-3 or TRBV12-4 and TRBJ2-2; D may be TRBD1 (5 bases). V was clipped by 5 bases and J by 4 bases, with 14 bases between them. CDR3 length: 15 residues. The CDR3 bases are TGTGCCAGCAGTATCGCGTGGGGCGGCACCGGGGAGCTGTTTTTT. Translating gives CASSIAWGGTGELFF.

The chain is built from TRBV2 and TRBJ2-5; the D gene could be TRBD1 or TRBD2 (6 bases each). The CDR3 totals 15 residues. Trimming took off 3 bases at V and 4 bases at J, with 15 bases between the two ends. The germline V gene encodes CDR1 SNHLY and CDR2 FYNNEI. As DNA, the CDR3 is TGTGCCAGCAGTGATGAGGCAGGGGAGGCAGAGACCCAGTACTTC. As protein: CASSDEAGEAETQYF.

At least ten counts were recorded for this clonotype. The gene calls are TRBV29-1 and TRBJ2-7; no clear D. The CDR3 is 11 residues long. V gave up 7 bases and J gave up 5 bases, with 12 bases separating them. Germline V CDR1 and CDR2: SQVTM, ANQGSEA. The CDR3: CSARTPDEQYF. In DNA, the CDR3 is TGCAGCGCTAGGACCCCTGACGAGCAGTACTTC.

The rearrangement joins TRBV20-1 to TRBJ2-5; no clear D. Germline V CDR1 and CDR2: DFQATT, SNEGSKA (reference sequence). The CDR3 is made up of 12 amino acids. Trimming removed 4 bases from V and 5 bases from J, with 11 bases in between. The CDR3 region has the DNA TGCAGTGCTAAAACACCCGGGGAGACCCAGTACTTC. Protein: CSAKTPGETQYF.

In this sample, this clonotype turned up once. The rearrangement joins TRBV12-3 or TRBV12-4 to TRBJ1-1; TRBD1 might be the D (6 bases). This CDR3 has 15 amino acids. Trimming shortened V by 5 bases and J by 5 bases, and 18 bases separated the two germline ends. The CDR3 region is CASSHPRERGTEAFF. The CDR3 DNA is TGTGCCAGCAGTCACCCCAGGGAGAGGGGGACTGAAGCTTTCTTT.

CDR3 bases: TGTGCCAGCAGTTCTCCGGGACAGGGGGATCAGCCCCAGCATTTT. This sequence encodes CASSSPGQGDQPQHF. This sequence joins TRBV28 and TRBJ1-5, with 11 positions matching TRBD1. V gave up 4 bases and J gave up 5 bases; unmatched junction bases: 4. The germline CDR1 and CDR2 sequences are MDHEN and SYDVKM. The CDR3 covers 15 residues.

Worth noting for this clonotype: Mismatch with germline at one junction end may stem from a read error. The chain recombines TRBV19 with TRBJ1-4; perhaps TRBD1 as D (5 bases). The V gene's germline CDR1 is LNHDA and CDR2 SQIVND (reference sequence). CDR3 size: 14 residues. The CDR3 loop reads CASRIGMRGEKLFF. DNA for the CDR3: TGTGCCAGTAGGATAGGAATGAGGGGTGAAAAACTGTTTTTT.

This chain joins TRBV6-2 or TRBV6-3 and TRBJ2-7; maybe TRBD1 (6 bases). The length of the CDR3 is 15 residues. Germline-derived CDR1 and CDR2 are MNHEY and SVGEGT. V dropped 6 bases and J dropped 0 bases, with 15 bases sitting between them. The CDR3 reads CASRTTGSSSYEQYF. In DNA form, the CDR3 reads TGTGCCAGCAGGACGACAGGTTCCAGCTCCTACGAGCAGTACTTC.

At least ten counts were recorded for this clonotype. The V call is TRBV7-9, the J call TRBJ2-7, with 11 positions matching TRBD1. CDR3 size: 15 residues. Germline V lookup: CDR1 SEHNR, CDR2 FQNEAQ (reference sequence). Trimming removed 4 bases from V and 2 bases from J; junction bases left unmatched: 4. CDR3 in amino acids: CASSSGDRGTYEQYF. Written as DNA, the CDR3 is TGTGCCAGCAGCTCAGGGGACAGGGGGACCTACGAGCAGTACTTC.

This clonotype was counted a few times. The rearrangement joins TRBV29-1 to TRBJ2-1; D gene uncertain. V lost 6 bases to trimming and J lost 8 bases, with 11 bases between them. CDR3 size: 11 residues. CDR1 SQVTM and CDR2 ANQGSEA come from the germline V gene. The DNA of the CDR3 is TGCAGCGTCGGGTCGGGTTATGAGCAGTTCTTC. Amino acid sequence: CSVGSGYEQFF.

Regarding this clonotype: A junction end diverges from the germline sequence, so it may reflect a read error. The gene calls are TRBV7-2 and TRBJ2-7; 12 bases map to TRBD2. This CDR3 spans 17 amino acids. Germline V gene lookup returns CDR1 SGHTA and CDR2 FQGNSA. CDR3 protein: CASSFSSGGASGYEQYF. CDR3 in DNA: TGCGCCAGCAGCTTCTCTAGCGGGGGGGCCAGCGGATACGAGCAGTACTTC.

This clonotype has just a few counts. The chain links TRBV29-1 to TRBJ2-3, with TRBD2 matching 7 bases. The V gene end was trimmed by 5 bases and the J gene end by 9 bases; junction bases not matched to a gene: 14. The CDR3 extends over 14 amino acids. Germline V gene sequence: CDR1 SQVTM, CDR2 ANQGSEA. DNA for the CDR3: TGCAGCGTTTCTAATTTTCCGGGGGGACCGACGCAGTATTTT. Translation gives CSVSNFPGGPTQYF.

The chain carries TRBV29-1 and TRBJ2-4; no firm D call. V was cut by 3 bases and J by 4 bases, with 10 bases left in between. CDR1 is SQVTM, CDR2 ANQGSEA, per germline. This CDR3 is 13 amino acids long. CDR3 protein: CSVDIYGKNIQYF. The CDR3 DNA reads TGCAGCGTTGATATATACGGTAAAAACATTCAGTACTTC.

As concerns this clonotype: Given a much more abundant clone one base away, this may be a read error. This rearrangement joins TRBV7-2 to TRBJ2-3; 9 bases match TRBD2. This CDR3 has 14 residues. Germline CDR1 and CDR2: SGHTA and FQGNSA. The V segment lost 5 bases and the J segment 5 bases; nucleotides outside the gene matches: 5. CDR3 sequence reads: CASSPLAGIDTQYF. CDR3 in DNA: TGTGCCAGCAGCCCGCTAGCGGGGATAGATACGCAGTATTTT.

DNA of the CDR3: TGTGCCACCCTTTTGGACAGCGGGTATAATTCACCCCTCCACTTT. Amino acids: CATLLDSGYNSPLHF. This chain joins TRBV24-1 and TRBJ1-6, with D maybe TRBD1 (6 bases). The V end was cut by 9 bases, the J end by 4 bases, with 15 bases between. There are 15 residues in the CDR3. CDR1 is KGHDR, CDR2 SFDVKD, per germline.